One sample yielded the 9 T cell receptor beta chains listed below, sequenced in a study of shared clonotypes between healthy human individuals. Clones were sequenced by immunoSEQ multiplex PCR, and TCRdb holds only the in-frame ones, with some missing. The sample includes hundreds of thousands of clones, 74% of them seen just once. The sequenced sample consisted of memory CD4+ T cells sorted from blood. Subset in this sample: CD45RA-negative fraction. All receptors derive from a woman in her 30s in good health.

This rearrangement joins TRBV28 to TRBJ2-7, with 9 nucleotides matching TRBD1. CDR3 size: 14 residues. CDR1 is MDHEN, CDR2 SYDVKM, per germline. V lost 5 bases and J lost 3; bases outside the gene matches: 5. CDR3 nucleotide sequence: TGTGCCAGCAGTCTCAGACAGGGGGTCTACGAGCAGTACTTC. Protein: CASSLRQGVYEQYF.

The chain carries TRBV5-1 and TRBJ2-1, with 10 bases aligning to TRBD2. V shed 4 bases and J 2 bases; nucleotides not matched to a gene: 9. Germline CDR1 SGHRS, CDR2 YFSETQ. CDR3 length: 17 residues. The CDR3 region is CASSPRTSGGAYNEQFF. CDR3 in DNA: TGCGCCAGCAGCCCCCGGACTAGCGGAGGGGCCTACAATGAGCAGTTCTTC. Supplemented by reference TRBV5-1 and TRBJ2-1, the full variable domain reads KAGVTQTPRYLIKTRGQQVTLSCSPISGHRSVSWYQQTPGQGLQFLFEYFSETQRNKGNFPGRFSGRQFSNSRSEMNVSTLELGDSALYLCASSPRTSGGAYNEQFFGPGTRLTVL.

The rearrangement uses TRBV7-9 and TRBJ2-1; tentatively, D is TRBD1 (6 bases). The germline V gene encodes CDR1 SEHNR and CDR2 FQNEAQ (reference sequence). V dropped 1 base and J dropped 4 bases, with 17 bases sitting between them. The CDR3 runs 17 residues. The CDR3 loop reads CASSLGRPGTIYNEQFF. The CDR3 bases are TGTGCCAGCAGCTTAGGACGTCCCGGGACAATTTACAATGAGCAGTTCTTC. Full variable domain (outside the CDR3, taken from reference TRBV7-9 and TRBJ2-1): DTGVSQNPRHKITKRGQNVTFRCDPISEHNRLYWYRQTLGQGPEFLTYFQNEAQLEKSRLLSDRFSAERPKGSFSTLEIQRTEQGDSAMYLCASSLGRPGTIYNEQFFGPGTRLTVL.

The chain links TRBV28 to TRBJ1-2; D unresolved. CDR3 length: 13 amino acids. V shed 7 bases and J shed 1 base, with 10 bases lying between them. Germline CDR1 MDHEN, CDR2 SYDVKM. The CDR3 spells CASTETRNYGYTF. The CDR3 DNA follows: TGTGCCAGCACCGAAACACGTAACTATGGCTACACCTTC.

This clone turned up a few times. The CDR3: CASSPEVFYGYTF. The DNA of the CDR3 is TGTGCCAGCAGTCCCGAGGTCTTCTATGGCTACACCTTC. V usage is TRBV6-1 and J usage is TRBJ1-2; D not resolved. The CDR3 contains 13 residues. The V gene lost 5 bases and the J gene lost 4 bases, with 11 bases spanning the gap. Germline loops: CDR1 MNHNS, CDR2 SASEGT.

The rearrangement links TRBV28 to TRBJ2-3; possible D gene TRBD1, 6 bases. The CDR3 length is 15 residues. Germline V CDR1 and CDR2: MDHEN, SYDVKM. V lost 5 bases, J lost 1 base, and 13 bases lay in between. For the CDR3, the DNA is TGTGCCAGCAGTACCACAGGGATGGGCACAGATACGCAGTATTTT. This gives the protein CASSTTGMGTDTQYF.

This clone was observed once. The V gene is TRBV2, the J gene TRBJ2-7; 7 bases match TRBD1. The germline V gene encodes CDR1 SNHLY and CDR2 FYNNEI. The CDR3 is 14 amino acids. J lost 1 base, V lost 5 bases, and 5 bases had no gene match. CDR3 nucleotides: TGTGCCAGCAGTTCGGACAGGAGATCCTACGAGCAGTACTTC. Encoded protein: CASSSDRRSYEQYF.

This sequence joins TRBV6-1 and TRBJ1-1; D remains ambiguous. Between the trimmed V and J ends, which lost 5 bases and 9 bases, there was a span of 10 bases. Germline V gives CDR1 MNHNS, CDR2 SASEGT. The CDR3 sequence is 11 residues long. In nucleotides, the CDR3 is TGTGCCAGCAGTTATTTAGGTAAAGCTTTCTTT. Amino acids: CASSYLGKAFF.

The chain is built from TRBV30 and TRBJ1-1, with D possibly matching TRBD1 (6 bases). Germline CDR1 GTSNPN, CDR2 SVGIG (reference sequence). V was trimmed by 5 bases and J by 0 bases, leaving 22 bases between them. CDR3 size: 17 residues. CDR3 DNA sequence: TGTGCCTGGGGTCCGGGGGCCTCGACCGACCTGAACACTGAAGCTTTCTTT. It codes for CAWGPGASTDLNTEAFF.